The source of this T cell receptor beta chain is a study of blood T cell repertoires in COVID-19. CDR3 length equals 14 residues. Germline CDR1 SEHNR, CDR2 FQNEAQ (reference sequence). The ends lost 4 bases at V and 2 bases at J; junction bases unmatched: 5. TCRdb's copy holds only in-frame clones and misses some; the assay was immunoSEQ multiplex PCR. The table records hundreds of thousands of clones, roughly 84% of them present only once. The receptor was derived from a woman aged 25 to 39 who had recovered from COVID-19. The chain couples TRBV7-9 to TRBJ2-7, with TRBD1 matching over 7 bases. Material for sequencing was PBMCs or T cells enriched from blood (not recorded which). The CDR3 region has the DNA TGTGCCAGCAGCTCCGACAGGGAAGCCTACGAGCAGTACTTC. Encoded protein: CASSSDREAYEQYF.